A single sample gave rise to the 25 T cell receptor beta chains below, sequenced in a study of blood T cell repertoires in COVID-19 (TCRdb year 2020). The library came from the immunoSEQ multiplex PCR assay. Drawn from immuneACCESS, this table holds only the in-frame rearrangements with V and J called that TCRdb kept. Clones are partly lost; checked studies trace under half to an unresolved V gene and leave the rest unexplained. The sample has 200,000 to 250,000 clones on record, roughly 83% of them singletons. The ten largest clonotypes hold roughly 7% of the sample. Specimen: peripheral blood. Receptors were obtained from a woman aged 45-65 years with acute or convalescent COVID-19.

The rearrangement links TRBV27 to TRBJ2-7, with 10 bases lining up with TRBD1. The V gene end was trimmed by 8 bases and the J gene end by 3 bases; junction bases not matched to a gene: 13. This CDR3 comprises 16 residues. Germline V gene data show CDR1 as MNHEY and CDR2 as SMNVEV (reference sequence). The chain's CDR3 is CASGTGAGARSYEQYF. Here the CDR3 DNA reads TGTGCCAGCGGGACAGGGGCAGGAGCGCGTAGCTACGAGCAGTACTTC.

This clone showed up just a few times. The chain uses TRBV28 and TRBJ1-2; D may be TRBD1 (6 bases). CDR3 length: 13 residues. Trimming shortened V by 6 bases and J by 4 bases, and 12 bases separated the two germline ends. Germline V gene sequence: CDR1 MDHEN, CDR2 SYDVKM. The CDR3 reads CASRPTGIYGYTF. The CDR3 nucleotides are TGTGCCAGCAGGCCCACAGGGATCTATGGCTACACCTTC.

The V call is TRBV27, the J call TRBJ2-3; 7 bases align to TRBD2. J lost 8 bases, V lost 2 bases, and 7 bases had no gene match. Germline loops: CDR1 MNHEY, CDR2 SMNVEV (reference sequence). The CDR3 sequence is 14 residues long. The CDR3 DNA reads TGTGCCAGCAGTTTAACTAGCGCTGTGGCTACGCAGTATTTT. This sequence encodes CASSLTSAVATQYF.

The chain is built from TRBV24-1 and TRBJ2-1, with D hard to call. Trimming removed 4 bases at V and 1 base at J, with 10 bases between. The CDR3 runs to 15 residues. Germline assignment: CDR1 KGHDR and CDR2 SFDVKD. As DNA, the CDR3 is TGTGCCACCAGTGACGAGGATAGATCCTACAATGAGCAGTTCTTC. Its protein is CATSDEDRSYNEQFF.

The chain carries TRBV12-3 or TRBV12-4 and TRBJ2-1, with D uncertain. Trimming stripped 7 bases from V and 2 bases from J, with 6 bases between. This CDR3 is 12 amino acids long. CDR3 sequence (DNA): TGTGCCAGCAAGCCAACCTACAATGAGCAGTTCTTC. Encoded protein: CASKPTYNEQFF.

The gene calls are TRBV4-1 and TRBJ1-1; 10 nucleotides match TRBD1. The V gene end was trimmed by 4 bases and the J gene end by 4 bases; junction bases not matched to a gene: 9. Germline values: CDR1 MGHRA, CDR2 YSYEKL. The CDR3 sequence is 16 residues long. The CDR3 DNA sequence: TGCGCCAGCAGCCCGAGGACAGGGGGGACGGGCACTGAAGCTTTCTTT. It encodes CASSPRTGGTGTEAFF.

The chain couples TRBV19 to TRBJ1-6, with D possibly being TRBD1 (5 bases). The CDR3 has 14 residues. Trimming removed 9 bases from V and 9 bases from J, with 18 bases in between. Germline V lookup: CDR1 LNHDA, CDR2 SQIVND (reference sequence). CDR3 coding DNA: TGTGCCAGGCCCGGGGCCTCGGGGGTTTCACCCCTCCACTTT. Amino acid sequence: CARPGASGVSPLHF.

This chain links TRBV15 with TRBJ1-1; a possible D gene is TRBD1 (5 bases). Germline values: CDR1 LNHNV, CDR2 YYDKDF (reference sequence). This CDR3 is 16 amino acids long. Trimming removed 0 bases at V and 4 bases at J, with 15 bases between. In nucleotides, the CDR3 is TGTGCCACCAGCAGAGATTGGATAGGGGATGGCACTGAAGCTTTCTTT. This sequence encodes CATSRDWIGDGTEAFF.

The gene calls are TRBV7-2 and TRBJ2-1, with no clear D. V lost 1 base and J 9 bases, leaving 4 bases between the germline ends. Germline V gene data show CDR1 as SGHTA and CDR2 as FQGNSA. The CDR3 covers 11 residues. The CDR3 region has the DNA TGTGCCAGCAGCTTAGGAGGTGAGCAGTTCTTC. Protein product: CASSLGGEQFF.

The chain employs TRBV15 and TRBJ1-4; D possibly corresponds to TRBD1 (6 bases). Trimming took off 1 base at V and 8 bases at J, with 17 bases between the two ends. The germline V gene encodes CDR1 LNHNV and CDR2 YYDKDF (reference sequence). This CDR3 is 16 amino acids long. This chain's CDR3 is CATSRGSGGRGEKLFF. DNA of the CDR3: TGTGCCACCAGCAGAGGTTCGGGGGGCCGAGGGGAAAAACTGTTTTTT.

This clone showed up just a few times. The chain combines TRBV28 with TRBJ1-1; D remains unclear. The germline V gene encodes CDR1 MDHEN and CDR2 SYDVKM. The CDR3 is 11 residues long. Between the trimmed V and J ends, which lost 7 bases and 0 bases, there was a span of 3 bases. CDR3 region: CASTLNTEAFF. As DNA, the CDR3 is TGTGCCAGCACCTTGAACACTGAAGCTTTCTTT.

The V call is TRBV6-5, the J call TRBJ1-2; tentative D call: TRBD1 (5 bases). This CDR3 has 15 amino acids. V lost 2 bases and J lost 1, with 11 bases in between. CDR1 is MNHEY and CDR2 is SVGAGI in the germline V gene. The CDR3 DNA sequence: TGTGCCAGCAGTTACGACAGTTCGATTAACTATGGCTACACCTTC. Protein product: CASSYDSSINYGYTF.

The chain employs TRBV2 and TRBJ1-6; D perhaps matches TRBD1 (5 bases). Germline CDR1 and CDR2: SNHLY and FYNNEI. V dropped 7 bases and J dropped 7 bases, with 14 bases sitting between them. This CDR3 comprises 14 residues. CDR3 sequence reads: CASNLGTFNSPLHF. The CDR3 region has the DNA TGTGCCAGCAATCTAGGGACTTTCAATTCACCCCTCCACTTT.

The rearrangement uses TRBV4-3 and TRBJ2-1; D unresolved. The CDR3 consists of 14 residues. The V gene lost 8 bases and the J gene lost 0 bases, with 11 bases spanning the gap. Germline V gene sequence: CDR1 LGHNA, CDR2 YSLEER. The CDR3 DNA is TGCGCCAGCTCCCTAGTGAGCTCCTACAATGAGCAGTTCTTC. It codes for CASSLVSSYNEQFF.

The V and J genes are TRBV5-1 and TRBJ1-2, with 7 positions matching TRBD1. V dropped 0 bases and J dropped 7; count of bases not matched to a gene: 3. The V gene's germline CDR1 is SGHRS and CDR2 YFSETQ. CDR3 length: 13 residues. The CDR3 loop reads CASSLEDRAGYTF. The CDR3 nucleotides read TGCGCCAGCAGCTTGGAAGACAGGGCTGGCTACACCTTC. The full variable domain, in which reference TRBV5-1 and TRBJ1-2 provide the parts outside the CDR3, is KAGVTQTPRYLIKTRGQQVTLSCSPISGHRSVSWYQQTPGQGLQFLFEYFSETQRNKGNFPGRFSGRQFSNSRSEMNVSTLELGDSALYLCASSLEDRAGYTFGSGTRLTVV.

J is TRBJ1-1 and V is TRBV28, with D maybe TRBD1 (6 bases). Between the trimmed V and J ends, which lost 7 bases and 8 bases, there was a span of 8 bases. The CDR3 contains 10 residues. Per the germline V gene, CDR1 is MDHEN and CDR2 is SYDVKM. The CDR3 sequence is CASTGTEAFF. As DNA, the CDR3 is TGTGCCAGCACCGGGACAGAAGCTTTCTTT.

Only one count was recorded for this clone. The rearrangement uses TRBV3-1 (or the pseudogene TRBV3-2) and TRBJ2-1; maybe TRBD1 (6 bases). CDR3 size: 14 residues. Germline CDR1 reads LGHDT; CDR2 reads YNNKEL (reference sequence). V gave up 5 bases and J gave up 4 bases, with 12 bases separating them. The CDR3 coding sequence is TGTGCCAGCAGCGCAAGACAGGATTACAATGAGCAGTTCTTC. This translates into CASSARQDYNEQFF.

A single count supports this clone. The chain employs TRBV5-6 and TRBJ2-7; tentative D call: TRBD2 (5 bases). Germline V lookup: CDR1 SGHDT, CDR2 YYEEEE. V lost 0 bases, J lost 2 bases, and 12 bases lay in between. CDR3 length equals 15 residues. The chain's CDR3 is CASSLGRTPAYEQYF. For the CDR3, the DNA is TGTGCCAGCAGCTTGGGCAGGACTCCAGCCTACGAGCAGTACTTC.

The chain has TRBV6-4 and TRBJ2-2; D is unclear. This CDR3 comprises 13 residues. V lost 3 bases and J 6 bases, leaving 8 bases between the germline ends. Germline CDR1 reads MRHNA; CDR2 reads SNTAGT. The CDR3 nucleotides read TGTGCCAGCAGTGAGAGTCGGGCCGGGGAGCTGTTTTTT. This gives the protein CASSESRAGELFF.

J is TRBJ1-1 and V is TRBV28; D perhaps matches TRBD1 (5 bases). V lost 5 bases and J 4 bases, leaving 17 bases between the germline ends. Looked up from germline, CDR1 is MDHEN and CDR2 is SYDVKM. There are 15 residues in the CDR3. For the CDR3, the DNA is TGTGCCAGCAGTCCAGTCGCACAGGAAGCCACTGAAGCTTTCTTT. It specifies CASSPVAQEATEAFF.

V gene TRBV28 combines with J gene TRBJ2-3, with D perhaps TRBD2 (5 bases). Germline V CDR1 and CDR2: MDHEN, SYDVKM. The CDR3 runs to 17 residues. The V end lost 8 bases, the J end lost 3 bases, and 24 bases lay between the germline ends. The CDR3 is CASGGPEGTRGTDTQYF. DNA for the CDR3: TGTGCCAGCGGTGGTCCCGAGGGCACCCGGGGAACAGATACGCAGTATTTT.

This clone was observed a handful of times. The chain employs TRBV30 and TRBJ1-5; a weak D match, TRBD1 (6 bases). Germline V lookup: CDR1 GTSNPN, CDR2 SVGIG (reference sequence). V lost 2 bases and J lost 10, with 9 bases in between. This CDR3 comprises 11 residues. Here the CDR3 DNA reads TGTGCCTGGAGTCGTGGGGGCCCCCAGCATTTT. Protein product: CAWSRGGPQHF.

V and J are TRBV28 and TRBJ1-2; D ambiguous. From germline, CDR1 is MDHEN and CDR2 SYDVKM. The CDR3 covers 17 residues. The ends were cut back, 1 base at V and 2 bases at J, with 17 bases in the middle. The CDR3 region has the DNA TGTGCCAGCAGTTTATCCCTCCCCCGGGAGTCGAACTATGGCTACACCTTC. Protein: CASSLSLPRESNYGYTF.

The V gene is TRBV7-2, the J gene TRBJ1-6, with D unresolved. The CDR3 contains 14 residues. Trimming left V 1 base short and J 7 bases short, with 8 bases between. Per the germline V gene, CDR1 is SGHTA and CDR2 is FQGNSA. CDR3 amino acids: CASSLDIVNSPLHF. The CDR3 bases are TGTGCCAGCAGCTTAGACATCGTCAATTCACCCCTCCACTTT.

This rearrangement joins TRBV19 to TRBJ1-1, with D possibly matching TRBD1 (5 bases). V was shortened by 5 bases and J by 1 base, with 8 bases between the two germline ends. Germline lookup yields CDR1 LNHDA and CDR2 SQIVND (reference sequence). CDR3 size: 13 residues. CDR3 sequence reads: CASSVTGNTEAFF. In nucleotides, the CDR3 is TGTGCCAGTAGTGTTACAGGGAACACTGAAGCTTTCTTT.